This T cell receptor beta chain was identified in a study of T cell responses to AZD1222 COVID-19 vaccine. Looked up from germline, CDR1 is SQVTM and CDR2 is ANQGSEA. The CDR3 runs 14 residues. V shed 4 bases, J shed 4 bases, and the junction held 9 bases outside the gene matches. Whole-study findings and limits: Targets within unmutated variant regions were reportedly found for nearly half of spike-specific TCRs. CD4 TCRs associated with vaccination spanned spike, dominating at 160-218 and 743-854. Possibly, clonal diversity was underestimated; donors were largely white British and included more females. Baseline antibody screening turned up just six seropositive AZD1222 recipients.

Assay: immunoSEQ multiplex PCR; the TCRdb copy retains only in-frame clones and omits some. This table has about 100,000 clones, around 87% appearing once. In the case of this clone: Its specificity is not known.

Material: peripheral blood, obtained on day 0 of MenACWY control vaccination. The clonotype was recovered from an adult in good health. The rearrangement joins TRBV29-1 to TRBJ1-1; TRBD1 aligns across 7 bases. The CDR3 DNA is TGCAGCGTTGTGGAGGGGGCGCATGGCACTGAAGCTTTCTTT. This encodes CSVVEGAHGTEAFF.